This T cell receptor beta chain originates from a study of T cell responses to AZD1222 COVID-19 vaccine (dated by TCRdb to the early 2020s). Concerning the study at large: TCR sequencing covered some 240 trial participants: 207 given two doses of AZD1222 and 26 given two doses of MenACWY control vaccine. Trial participants were enrolled by age into 18-55, 56-69 and 70-plus year subgroups, with approximately 160, 26 and 62 TCR-sequenced participants respectively.

The CDR3 regions of human TCRbeta chains were subjected to immunosequencing. In the source study's methods: TCRs in the repertoires were compared against a reference library of SARS-CoV-2-specific TCRs that had been generated with the MIRA antigen-specificity platform. Breadth was defined as the fraction of unique TCRs that were SARS-CoV-2-associated. Depth was defined as the fraction of total T cells that were SARS-CoV-2-associated. Using the MIRA data, each spike-specific TCR was assigned both to the spike region to which the TCR was reactive and to a CD4 or CD8 class. Log10-transformed breadth and depth values were compared by one-way ANOVA with Sidak's multiple comparisons tests. The clones in this table, taken by TCRdb from immuneACCESS, are in-frame only. Not every clone is retained; where verified, under half of the shortfall comes from an unresolved V gene, and the cause of the rest is unknown. V and J calls and clone size are those listed in that table; D and trimming were worked out from the DNA. This sample comprises approximately 140,000 clones, roughly 90% of them detected only once. The ten largest clones take up approximately 3.4% of the sample.

What the research found in general, with its limitations: Only five to seven AZD1222 recipients were SARS-CoV-2 seropositive at baseline, limiting conclusions about previously exposed vaccinees. Epitopes outside the regions mutated in the B.1.351 and B.1.1.7 variants were reportedly recognized by nearly half of the unique spike-specific TCRs. Participants were mostly white British, with more females than males. The authors suggested clonal diversity may have been underestimated. After two AZD1222 doses, spike-specific TCR breadth and depth were significantly higher than at day 0 and than in MenACWY recipients. In the small 56-69-year group, the increase in depth fell short of significance, most likely because of low power. The whole spike protein was spanned by vaccine-associated CD4 TCRs, and dominant responses were seen in regions 160-218 and 743-854. Because no samples from the day 14 peak response were available, repertoires could be characterized only after the peak T cell response.

The sample's time point label is to be understood as: about 28 days (+/-7) after the second vaccine dose. AZD1222 recipients whose second dose came at about 4 weeks and those whose second dose came at about 12 weeks were combined into one group, since spike-specific TCR depth and breadth did not differ between the two schedules. The vaccinee samples were drawn from two UK trials, COV001 and COV002, one of which was a single-blind randomized controlled phase 2/3 trial testing AZD1222 (ChAdOx1 nCoV-19) in healthy adults. For TCRbeta chain sequencing, PBMC samples were collected from trial participants at day 0 and at day 28 after the second dose. Points on this clone: The antigen it recognizes is unknown. Base qualities were left out, and no much larger clone turns up one base away.

This sequence originates from an adult who received the AZD1222 COVID-19 vaccine. Material: peripheral blood, obtained 28 days after the second AZD1222 dose.

The nucleotide sequence is given as TGTGCCAGCAGCTTGGAGGCCACACGTTACAATGAGCAGTTCTTC. This is translated as CASSLEATRYNEQFF. In this chain, TRBV5-5 is recombined with TRBJ2-1; no D gene can be assigned with confidence. The CDR3 sequence holds 15 residues, the cysteine and phenylalanine included. Kept here is only the CDR3 DNA, which spans 45 bases and is read in frame from base 1. CDR1 and CDR2 were assigned from the germline V gene (reference sequence) as SGHKS and YYEKEE. The trim is 0 bases for V and 4 bases for J, with a gap of 11 bases between the germline ends. Supplemented by the reference TRBV5-5 and TRBJ2-1 proteins around the CDR3, the complete variable domain is DAGVTQSPTHLIKTRGQQVTLRCSPISGHKSVSWYQQVLGQGPQFIFQYYEKEERGRGNFPDRFSARQFPNYSSELNVNALLLGDSALYLCASSLEATRYNEQFFGPGTRLTVL.